This T cell receptor (beta chain) was profiled in a study of blood T cell repertoires in COVID-19. Turning to the study itself: The analysed material was cDNA or gDNA that came from T cells, B-cell-depleted T cells, or PBMCs.

The CDR3 loop spans 13 amino acids. V was clipped by 4 bases and J by 5 bases, with 14 bases between them. Per germline, CDR1 GTSNPN and CDR2 SVGIG (reference sequence). In the original analysis: Reference gene primer amplification gave estimated nucleated cell counts. The protocol was immunoSEQ multiplex PCR, while the TCRdb copy is restricted to in-frame clones and leaves out a portion. Clonal size and the V and J genes are those of that table, whereas D and trimming came from the DNA. The sample has 450,000 to 500,000 clones, roughly 85% seen once. The rearrangement uses TRBV30 and TRBJ1-2; no definite D call. This TCR came from a human donor in a cohort sampled during active COVID-19. The sample was peripheral blood. The CDR3 DNA reads TGTGCCTGGAAATTTAATAACTGGTATGGCTACACCTTC. The encoded protein is CAWKFNNWYGYTF.